What follows describes a single TCR beta chain. The antigen is unknown. This CDR3 is built from 16 residues. The junction had 9 bases not matched to a gene; V was cut back by 0 bases and J by 4 bases. CDR1 SGHRS and CDR2 YFSETQ come from the germline V gene. The data are from a study of identical twins. TCRdb used MiXCR to reprocess the 5' RACE reads, holding one entry per CDR3 protein. The table includes 500,000 or so distinct CDR3 sequences, roughly a fifth detected once. General study points: Beta out-of-frame sequences displayed a weaker excess of sharing between twins.

The data were also submitted as part of a second study, on T cells expressing NK-cell markers. That study adds: What remained unclear was the HCMV specificity of expanded NKG2C+ T cell clones.

The TCR originated in a woman aged 18 to 35 in good health. The chain is built from TRBV5-1 and TRBJ2-5; 7 bases align to TRBD2. Sequenced input: CD4+ T cells sorted from blood. The DNA for the CDR3 is TGCGCCAGCAGCTTGGGGTCCGGGAGGCTGGGAGAGACCCAGTACTTC. This sequence encodes CASSLGSGRLGETQYF.